This passage covers 26 T cell receptor beta chains from one sample sequenced in a study of HIV-infected patients and healthy controls. cDNA was made from approximately 500 ng RNA using alpha and beta constant primers. Alpha and beta chain libraries were made separately by chain-specific third strand synthesis with multiplexing indices. TCRdb called the 5' RACE reads again in MiXCR, with one record for every CDR3 protein. The top ten hold 3% to 4.5% of the sample, which has 20,000 to 30,000 distinct CDR3 sequences, about 8.5% seen once. Whole blood was used without fractionation, so all unsorted peripheral T cells were included. The material sequenced was blood. The receptors stem from an adult in good health.

This clonotype has a count of ten or more. The chain links TRBV11-2 to TRBJ2-3, with 7 bases aligning to TRBD1. V was pared by 8 bases and J by 5 bases, with 10 bases of the junction left unmatched. Looked up from germline, CDR1 is SGHAT and CDR2 is FQNNGV. The length of the CDR3 is 14 residues. This chain's CDR3 is CASPRGSQGDTQYF. CDR3 in DNA: TGTGCCAGCCCCAGGGGGTCGCAGGGAGATACGCAGTATTTT.

Ten or more counts support this clonotype. The chain employs TRBV29-1 and TRBJ2-1, with a possible D match to TRBD2 (6 bases). The V and J ends lost 1 base and 4 bases respectively, with 11 bases between them. Germline V lookup: CDR1 SQVTM, CDR2 ANQGSEA. This CDR3 is built from 14 residues. The CDR3 DNA sequence: TGCAGCGTTGAAGTAGGCGGGAAATACAATGAGCAGTTCTTC. Its translation: CSVEVGGKYNEQFF.

This clonotype was seen only a few times. V gene TRBV12-5 combines with J gene TRBJ2-3; TRBD2 agrees at 8 bases. CDR3 length equals 17 residues. V lost 11 bases and J lost 0; bases outside the gene matches: 16. In germline, CDR1 is LGHNT, CDR2 FRNRAP. DNA for the CDR3: TGTGCTGGGGGCGGGGGGCCCCATCTTTTTAGCACAGATACGCAGTATTTT. This translates into CAGGGGPHLFSTDTQYF.

This clonotype was recorded many times. The chain couples TRBV3-1 to TRBJ1-3; D is undetermined. V gave up 1 base and J gave up 0 bases, with 7 bases separating them. Germline V lookup: CDR1 LGHDT, CDR2 YNNKEL (reference sequence). The length of the CDR3 is 15 residues. The CDR3 loop is CASSQGVGSGNTIYF. DNA for the CDR3: TGTGCCAGCAGCCAAGGCGTTGGCTCTGGAAACACCATATATTTT.

This clonotype was detected many times. The chain links TRBV7-9 to TRBJ1-2; D perhaps matches TRBD1 (5 bases). Trimming removed 4 bases from V and 9 bases from J, with 15 bases in between. Per germline, CDR1 SEHNR and CDR2 FQNEAQ (reference sequence). The CDR3 is 13 amino acids. The CDR3 region has the DNA TGTGCCAGCAGCTCCTCCGGTCCAGGGAGCTACACCTTC. Translation: CASSSSGPGSYTF.

At least ten counts were recorded for this clonotype. The V call is TRBV4-2, the J call TRBJ2-7; 8 bases are a match to TRBD1. The CDR3 runs to 15 residues. Germline CDR1 reads LGHNA; CDR2 reads YNFKEQ. Germline trimming cut 4 bases from V and 7 bases from J; bases unmatched to any gene: 12. CDR3 DNA: TGTGCCAGCAGCCGACAAGAGGGGACAGGCTGGGAGCAGTACTTC. This translates into CASSRQEGTGWEQYF.

This clonotype was seen at least ten times. The chain is built from TRBV5-1 and TRBJ2-4, with unresolved D. Germline V gene sequence: CDR1 SGHRS, CDR2 YFSETQ. V lost 1 base and J lost 0, with 17 bases in between. CDR3 length: 18 residues. CDR3: CASSLPATDRLAKNIQYF. The CDR3 DNA reads as TGCGCCAGCAGCTTGCCCGCTACAGACCGACTAGCCAAAAACATTCAGTACTTC. Complete variable domain (other parts from reference TRBV5-1 and TRBJ2-4): KAGVTQTPRYLIKTRGQQVTLSCSPISGHRSVSWYQQTPGQGLQFLFEYFSETQRNKGNFPGRFSGRQFSNSRSEMNVSTLELGDSALYLCASSLPATDRLAKNIQYFGAGTRLSVL.

This clonotype came up many times. The rearrangement joins TRBV7-9 to TRBJ2-1; tentatively, D is TRBD2 (6 bases). CDR3 length equals 16 residues. CDR1 and CDR2 from the germline V gene are SEHNR and FQNEAQ (reference sequence). Trimming stripped 2 bases from V and 0 bases from J, with 11 bases between. The DNA for the CDR3 is TGTGCCAGCAGCTTACCGGGACTTAGCTCCTACAATGAGCAGTTCTTC. Translated, it gives CASSLPGLSSYNEQFF.

This rearrangement joins TRBV9 to TRBJ2-5, with unresolved D. Per the germline V gene, CDR1 is SGDLS and CDR2 is YYNGEE. V gave up 1 base and J gave up 1 base, with 5 bases separating them. The CDR3 is made up of 13 amino acids. The CDR3 DNA sequence: TGTGCCAGCAGCGTACAGGTCCAAGAGACCCAGTACTTC. Residues: CASSVQVQETQYF. The whole variable domain, remainder taken from reference TRBV9 and TRBJ2-5, is DSGVTQTPKHLITATGQRVTLRCSPRSGDLSVYWYQQSLDQGLQFLIQYYNGEERAKGNILERFSAQQFPDLHSELNLSSLELGDSALYFCASSVQVQETQYFGPGTRLLVL.

In this sample, this clonotype turned up many times. V usage is TRBV9 and J usage is TRBJ1-1, with D possibly matching TRBD1 (5 bases). Trimming removed 3 bases at V and 1 base at J, with 13 bases between. Germline V gives CDR1 SGDLS, CDR2 YYNGEE. The CDR3 covers 15 residues. This CDR3 is CASSDRMTTNTEAFF. In nucleotides, the CDR3 is TGTGCCAGCAGCGACAGGATGACAACGAACACTGAAGCTTTCTTT.

A few counts support this clonotype. The rearrangement links TRBV6-5 to TRBJ1-1; no reliable D call. V was cut by 4 bases and J by 0 bases, with 6 bases left in between. The V gene's germline CDR1 is MNHEY and CDR2 SVGAGI. The CDR3 runs 13 residues. The CDR3, as DNA: TGTGCCAGCAGTTCAAAGATGAACACTGAAGCTTTCTTT. Translation: CASSSKMNTEAFF.

This chain joins TRBV6-2 or TRBV6-3 and TRBJ2-1; TRBD1 or TRBD2 may be the D gene (5 bases each). V lost 6 bases, J lost 4 bases, and 22 bases lay in between. CDR3 length: 17 residues. CDR1 and CDR2 (germline): MNHEY, SVGEGT. For the CDR3, the DNA is TGTGCCAGCAGCCCCCGACAGACCGGGACCCGATACAATGAGCAGTTCTTC. Amino acids: CASSPRQTGTRYNEQFF.

This clonotype counts as medium-sized. The chain couples TRBV3-1 to TRBJ2-1; possibly TRBD2 for D (5 bases). The CDR3 length is 17 residues. Germline V CDR1 and CDR2: LGHDT, YNNKEL (reference sequence). V was trimmed by 1 base and J by 3 bases, leaving 16 bases between them. CDR3: CASSQVSGSYYYNEQFF. CDR3 sequence (DNA): TGTGCCAGCAGCCAAGTTTCGGGGTCTTATTACTACAATGAGCAGTTCTTC.

In this sample, this clonotype turned up many times. The chain recombines TRBV3-1 with TRBJ1-1; the D is unclear. The CDR3 consists of 15 residues. CDR1 and CDR2 from the germline V gene are LGHDT and YNNKEL (reference sequence). Trimming took 5 bases from V and 4 from J, leaving 17 bases between them. This CDR3 is CASSKTGIAGTEAFF. Written as DNA, the CDR3 is TGTGCCAGCAGCAAAACCGGGATCGCGGGCACTGAAGCTTTCTTT. The complete variable domain, with remaining parts taken from reference TRBV3-1 and TRBJ1-1, reads DTAVSQTPKYLVTQMGNDKSIKCEQNLGHDTMYWYKQDSKKFLKIMFSYNNKELIINETVPNRFSPKSPDKAHLNLHINSLELGDSAVYFCASSKTGIAGTEAFFGQGTRLTVV.

This clonotype was counted ten times or more. This chain links TRBV5-1 with TRBJ1-6, with 9 bases lining up with TRBD1. This CDR3 spans 17 amino acids. Germline lookup yields CDR1 SGHRS and CDR2 YFSETQ. With 1 base clipped from V and 7 bases from J, the junction kept 9 bases outside the gene matches. The CDR3 sequence: CASSLHGQGTGNSPLHF. The CDR3 nucleotides read TGCGCCAGCAGCTTGCACGGACAGGGGACGGGGAATTCACCCCTCCACTTT.

This clonotype was found many times. This chain links TRBV6-2 or TRBV6-3 with TRBJ1-5; D gene unclear. The CDR3 is made up of 13 amino acids. Germline V gene sequence: CDR1 MNHEY, CDR2 SVGEGT. Trimming stripped 3 bases from V and 4 bases from J, with 7 bases between. Here the CDR3 reads CASSYTANQPQHF. CDR3 nucleotide sequence: TGTGCCAGCAGTTATACAGCTAATCAGCCCCAGCATTTT.

This clonotype was counted many times. As DNA, the CDR3 is TGTGCCAGCAGCTTAGATATAGGGCCCCAGCATTTT. It translates to CASSLDIGPQHF. This chain uses TRBV7-9 with TRBJ1-5; D not resolved. The V gene's germline CDR1 is SEHNR and CDR2 FQNEAQ (reference sequence). V was shortened by 1 base and J by 9 bases, with 7 bases between the two germline ends. This CDR3 contains 12 residues.

This clonotype was counted many times. The CDR3 DNA sequence: TGTGCCACGAGGAAGGACGGCAATGAGCAGTTCTTC. It is translated as CATRKDGNEQFF. The chain joins TRBV3-1 to TRBJ2-1; D gene ambiguous. CDR1 and CDR2 from the germline V gene are LGHDT and YNNKEL (reference sequence). CDR3 length: 12 residues. The V and J ends lost 10 bases and 6 bases respectively, with 13 bases between them.

This clonotype was detected many times. The chain couples TRBV3-1 to TRBJ2-7; D uncertain. The V gene lost 4 bases and the J gene lost 0 bases, with 10 bases spanning the gap. The CDR3 consists of 14 residues. The V gene's germline CDR1 is LGHDT and CDR2 YNNKEL (reference sequence). CDR3 sequence reads: CASSPPARSYEQYF. In nucleotides, the CDR3 is TGTGCCAGCAGCCCCCCCGCGCGCTCCTACGAGCAGTACTTC.

In its sample, this clonotype was seen many times. This chain joins TRBV18 and TRBJ1-3; D is unclear. In germline, CDR1 is KGHSH, CDR2 LQKENI. There are 15 residues in the CDR3. The V gene lost 3 bases and the J gene lost 2 bases, with 11 bases spanning the gap. The CDR3 region has the DNA TGTGCCAGCTCACCTCTCACGGGCACTGGAAACACCATATATTTT. Protein product: CASSPLTGTGNTIYF. Supplemented by reference TRBV18 and TRBJ1-3, the full variable domain reads NAGVMQNPRHLVRRRGQEARLRCSPMKGHSHVYWYRQLPEEGLKFMVYLQKENIIDESGMPKERFSAEFPKEGPSILRIQQVVRGDSAAYFCASSPLTGTGNTIYFGEGSWLTVV.

This clonotype was detected ten times or more. The chain carries TRBV12-3 or TRBV12-4 and TRBJ2-7; weak D call: TRBD1 (6 bases). This CDR3 is 13 amino acids long. Trimming shortened V by 5 bases and J by 2 bases, and 10 bases separated the two germline ends. CDR3 DNA: TGTGCCAGCAGTCAGGGGTTTGCCTACGAGCAGTACTTC. This encodes CASSQGFAYEQYF.

This rearrangement joins TRBV27 to TRBJ2-5, with unresolved D. Trimming took 5 bases from V and 5 from J, leaving 12 bases between them. From germline, CDR1 is MNHEY and CDR2 SMNVEV (reference sequence). This CDR3 region has 13 residues. CDR3: CASSPRYRETQYF. The CDR3 DNA follows: TGTGCCAGCAGTCCGCGTTATAGGGAGACCCAGTACTTC.

This clonotype was counted many times. The chain employs TRBV4-3 and TRBJ1-2; D is unresolved. The CDR3 is made up of 13 amino acids. V lost 0 bases and J lost 4, with 6 bases in between. CDR1 is LGHNA and CDR2 is YSLEER in the germline V gene. This CDR3 is CASSQDRFYGYTF. The CDR3 DNA reads as TGCGCCAGCAGCCAAGACAGGTTCTATGGCTACACCTTC.

The rearrangement links TRBV5-1 to TRBJ2-3, with D possibly TRBD2 on 6 matching bases. V gave up 0 bases and J gave up 3 bases, with 8 bases separating them. From germline, CDR1 is SGHRS and CDR2 YFSETQ. The CDR3 extends over 14 amino acids. In DNA form, the CDR3 reads TGCGCCAGCAGCTTGGACGGGAGAACAGATACGCAGTATTTT. It yields the protein CASSLDGRTDTQYF.

This clonotype was detected ten times or more. This chain uses TRBV5-4 with TRBJ2-3; the D is unclear. V lost 4 bases, J lost 2 bases, and 14 bases lay in between. The germline V gene has CDR1 SGHNT and CDR2 YYREEE (reference sequence). CDR3 length equals 15 residues. The CDR3 region has the DNA TGTGCCAGCAGCGATAAGCAGTTGCCCACAGATACGCAGTATTTT. Translation gives CASSDKQLPTDTQYF.

V and J are TRBV7-2 and TRBJ2-1, with 11 bases lining up with TRBD2. Looked up from germline, CDR1 is SGHTA and CDR2 is FQGNSA. Trimming took 3 bases from V and 7 from J; bases not matched to a gene: 8. This CDR3 has 16 amino acids. The CDR3: CASSFRTSGGRNEQFF. CDR3 DNA: TGTGCCAGCAGCTTCCGCACTAGCGGGGGAAGGAATGAGCAGTTCTTC.